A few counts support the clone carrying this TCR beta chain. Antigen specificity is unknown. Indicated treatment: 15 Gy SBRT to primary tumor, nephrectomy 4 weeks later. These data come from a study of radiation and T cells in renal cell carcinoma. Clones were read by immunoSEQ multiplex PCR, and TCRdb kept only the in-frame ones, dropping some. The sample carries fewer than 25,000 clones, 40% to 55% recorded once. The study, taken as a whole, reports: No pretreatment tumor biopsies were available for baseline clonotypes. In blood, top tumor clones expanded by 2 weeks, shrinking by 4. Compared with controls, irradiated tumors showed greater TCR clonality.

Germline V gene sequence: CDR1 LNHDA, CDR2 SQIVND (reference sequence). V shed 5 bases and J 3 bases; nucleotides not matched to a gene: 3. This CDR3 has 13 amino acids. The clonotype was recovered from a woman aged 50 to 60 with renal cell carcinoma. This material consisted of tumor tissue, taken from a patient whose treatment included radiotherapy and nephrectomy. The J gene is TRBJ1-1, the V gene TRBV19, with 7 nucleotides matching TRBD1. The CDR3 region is CASSDTGDTEAFF. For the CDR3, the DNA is TGTGCCAGTAGTGACACAGGGGACACTGAAGCTTTCTTT.